The text below deals with one TCR beta chain. No antigen is known for it. This specimen belongs to a study of cytomegalovirus exposure and HLA in healthy donors. General study points: A later analysis found first-cohort TCR clusters tended to co-occur in the roughly 120 validation repertoires. A list of roughly 180 TCR beta chains associated with cytomegalovirus was given.

The germline V and J ends were trimmed by 0 bases and 1 base, with 10 bases remaining between them. CDR3 length: 15 amino acids. The germline CDR1 and CDR2 sequences are SGDLS and YYNGEE. Data came from immunoSEQ multiplex PCR; TCRdb stores just in-frame clones and leaves some out. This table holds 65,000 to 80,000 clones, over 85% found once. This TCR was recovered from a woman younger than 30 in good health and CMV-seronegative. The gene calls are TRBV9 and TRBJ2-5; D might be TRBD1 (5 bases). The sample taken for sequencing was PBMCs. CDR3 loop: CASSVDPGIQETQYF. CDR3 sequence (DNA): TGTGCCAGCAGCGTAGATCCAGGGATCCAAGAGACCCAGTACTTC.